These T cell receptor beta chains were read from a single sample in a study of CD4 T cells in relation to SARS-CoV-2 and coronaviruses. Produced via immunoSEQ multiplex PCR; TCRdb's table is partial and in-frame only. The sample contains roughly 26,000 clones, 60% to 75% of which appear only once. Antigens of these TCRs are unknown. Source material: CD4+ T cells from PBMCs, cultured in vitro. The receptors were gathered from a human donor in good health. The CDR3 runs from the conserved cysteine through the conserved F or W. The D gene is left open where the match is weak. Clone size is stated in some rows and not others, as once, few, many or a class when expanded.

J gene | D gene | V gene | clone size | CDR3 protein | CDR3 DNA
TRBJ2-5 | NA | TRBV3-1/TRBV3-2 | NA | CASSPRALPQETQYF | TGTGCCAGCAGCCCCCGGGCCTTACCCCAGGAGACCCAGTACTTC
TRBJ1-2 | NA | TRBV3-1/TRBV3-2 | NA | CASPRGANYGYTF | TGTGCCAGCCCCCGGGGCGCCAACTATGGCTACACCTTC
TRBJ1-2 | NA | TRBV6-5 | once | CASSKAGIYGYTF | TGTGCCAGCAGTAAGGCGGGGATCTATGGCTACACCTTC
TRBJ1-1 | NA | TRBV5-1 | NA | CASSLGGTPNAEAFF | TGCGCCAGCAGCTTGGGGGGGACACCGAACGCTGAAGCTTTCTTT
TRBJ2-7 | NA | TRBV30 | NA | CAWRIGGSSYEQYF | TGTGCCTGGAGAATCGGCGGGTCTTCCTACGAGCAGTACTTC
TRBJ1-3 | NA | TRBV7-2 | NA | CASSLVRGNTIYF | TGTGCCAGCAGCTTAGTCAGAGGAAACACCATATATTTT
TRBJ1-1 | NA | TRBV2 | NA | CASRNRVRNTEAFF | TGTGCCAGCAGAAACAGGGTCCGGAACACTGAAGCTTTCTTT
TRBJ1-2 | TRBD1 | TRBV12-3/TRBV12-4 | NA | CASSDDRGDGYTF | TGTGCCAGCAGTGACGACAGGGGGGATGGCTACACCTTC
TRBJ2-2 | NA | TRBV11-2 | NA | CATQSGAGITGELFF | TGTGCCACACAATCTGGAGCGGGTATCACCGGGGAGCTGTTTTTT
TRBJ1-4 | NA | TRBV2 | NA | CASSYRATNEKLFF | TGTGCCAGCAGCTACAGGGCTACTAATGAAAAACTGTTTTTT
TRBJ2-1 | NA | TRBV3-1/TRBV3-2 | NA | CASSVSVFYNEQFF | TGTGCCAGCAGCGTCTCGGTCTTCTACAATGAGCAGTTCTTC
TRBJ1-4 | NA | TRBV19 | NA | CASSIGQAVEKLFF | TGTGCCAGTAGTATCGGGCAGGCGGTAGAAAAACTGTTTTTT
TRBJ1-3 | NA | TRBV5-4 | NA | CASSTRGGNTIYF | TGTGCCAGCAGCACCCGGGGAGGAAACACCATATATTTT
TRBJ2-3 | NA | TRBV6-5 | NA | CATGGRAPTDTQYF | TGTGCCACGGGCGGCAGGGCTCCCACAGATACGCAGTATTTT